What follows describes a single T cell receptor beta chain. The data were obtained in a study of blood T cell repertoires in COVID-19. On the study more broadly: Samples taken during acute and convalescent COVID-19 were collected in the United States, Italy and Spain.

Original processing notes: Reference gene primer amplification gave nucleated cell count estimates. The data were produced by immunoSEQ multiplex PCR, yet TCRdb's version contains in-frame clones alone and is incomplete. The V and J calls and clone size come from that table; D and trimming were worked out from the DNA. The table shows more than 300,000 clones, with more than 75% occurring only once. Germline V gene data show CDR1 as SGHRS and CDR2 as YFSETQ. There are 18 residues in the CDR3. The V and J ends lost 4 bases and 4 bases respectively, with 25 bases between them. This rearrangement joins TRBV5-1 to TRBJ2-3, with D possibly TRBD2 on 6 matching bases. The sequenced sample consisted of PBMCs or T cells enriched from blood (not recorded which). The TCR comes from a man aged 25-40 years who had recovered from COVID-19. In DNA form, the CDR3 reads TGCGCCAGCAGCCCGGGCAGGGAAGGAGGGCAGTTTTCAGATACGCAGTATTTT. Translating gives CASSPGREGGQFSDTQYF.